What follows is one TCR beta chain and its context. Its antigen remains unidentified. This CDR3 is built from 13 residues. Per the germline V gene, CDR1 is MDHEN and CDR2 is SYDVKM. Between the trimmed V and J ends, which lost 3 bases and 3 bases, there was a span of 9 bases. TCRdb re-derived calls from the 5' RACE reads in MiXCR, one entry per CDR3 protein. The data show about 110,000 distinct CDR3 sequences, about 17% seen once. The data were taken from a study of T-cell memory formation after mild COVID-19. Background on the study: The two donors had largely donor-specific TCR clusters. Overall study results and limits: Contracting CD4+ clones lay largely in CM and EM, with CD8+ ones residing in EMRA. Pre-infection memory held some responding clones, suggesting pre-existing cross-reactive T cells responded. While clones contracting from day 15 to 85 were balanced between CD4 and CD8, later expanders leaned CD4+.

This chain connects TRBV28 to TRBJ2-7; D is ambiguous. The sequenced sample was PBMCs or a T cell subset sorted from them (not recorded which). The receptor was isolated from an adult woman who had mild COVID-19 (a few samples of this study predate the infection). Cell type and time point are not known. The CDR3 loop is CASSFGADYEQYF. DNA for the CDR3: TGTGCCAGCAGTTTCGGAGCAGACTACGAGCAGTACTTC.